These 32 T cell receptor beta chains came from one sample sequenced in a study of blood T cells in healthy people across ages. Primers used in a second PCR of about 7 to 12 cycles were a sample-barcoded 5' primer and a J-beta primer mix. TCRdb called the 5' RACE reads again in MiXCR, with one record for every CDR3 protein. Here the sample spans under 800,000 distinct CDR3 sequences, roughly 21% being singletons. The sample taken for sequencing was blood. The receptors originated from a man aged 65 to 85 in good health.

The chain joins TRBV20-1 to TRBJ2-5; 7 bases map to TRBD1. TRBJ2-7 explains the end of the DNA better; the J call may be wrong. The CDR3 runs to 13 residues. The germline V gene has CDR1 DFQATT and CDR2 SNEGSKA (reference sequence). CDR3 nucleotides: TGCAGTGCAGTCGGGACAGCCGCCTACGAGCAGTACTTC. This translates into CSAVGTAAYEQYF.

In nucleotides, the CDR3 is TGCAGCGTTGAAGACGGGACTAGCAACTACAATGAGCAGTTCTTC. This encodes CSVEDGTSNYNEQFF. The V gene is TRBV29-1, the J gene TRBJ2-1; TRBD2 matches 9 bases. The V gene end was trimmed by 0 bases and the J gene end by 3 bases; junction bases not matched to a gene: 3. The CDR3 spans 15 residues. CDR1 is SQVTM, CDR2 ANQGSEA, per germline.

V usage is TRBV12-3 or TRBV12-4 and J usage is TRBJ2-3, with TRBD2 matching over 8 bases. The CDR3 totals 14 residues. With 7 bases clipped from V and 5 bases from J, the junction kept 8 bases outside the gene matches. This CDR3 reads CASTREAGGDTQYF. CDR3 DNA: TGTGCCAGCACGCGGGAGGCCGGGGGAGATACGCAGTATTTT.

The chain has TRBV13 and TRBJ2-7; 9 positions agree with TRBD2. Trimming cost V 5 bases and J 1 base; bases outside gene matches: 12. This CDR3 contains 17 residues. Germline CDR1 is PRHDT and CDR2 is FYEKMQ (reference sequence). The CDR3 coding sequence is TGTGCCAGCAGCCGCCAAGTAGCGGGAGATCGATCCTACGAGCAGTACTTC. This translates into CASSRQVAGDRSYEQYF.

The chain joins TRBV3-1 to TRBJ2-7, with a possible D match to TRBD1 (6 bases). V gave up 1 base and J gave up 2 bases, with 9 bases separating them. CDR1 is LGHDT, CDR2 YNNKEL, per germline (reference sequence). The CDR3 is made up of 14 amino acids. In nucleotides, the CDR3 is TGTGCCAGCAGCCAAGGACAGGCAACCTACGAGCAGTACTTC. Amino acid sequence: CASSQGQATYEQYF.

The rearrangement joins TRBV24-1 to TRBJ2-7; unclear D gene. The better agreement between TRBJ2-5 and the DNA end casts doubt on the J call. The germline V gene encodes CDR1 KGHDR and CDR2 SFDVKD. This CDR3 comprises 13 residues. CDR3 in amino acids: CATSGADQETQYF. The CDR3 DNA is TGTGCCACCAGTGGTGCGGATCAAGAGACCCAGTACTTC.

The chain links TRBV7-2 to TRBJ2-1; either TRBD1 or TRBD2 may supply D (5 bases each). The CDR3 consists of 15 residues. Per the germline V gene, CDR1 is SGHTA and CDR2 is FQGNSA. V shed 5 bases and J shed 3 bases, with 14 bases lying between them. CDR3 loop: CASSRRDPVYNEQFF. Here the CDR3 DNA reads TGTGCCAGCAGCCGCCGGGACCCCGTCTACAATGAGCAGTTCTTC.

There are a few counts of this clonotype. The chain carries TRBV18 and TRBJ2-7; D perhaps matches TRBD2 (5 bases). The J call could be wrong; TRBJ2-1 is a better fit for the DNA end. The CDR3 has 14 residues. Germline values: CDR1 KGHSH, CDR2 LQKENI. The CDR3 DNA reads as TGTGCCAGCTCACCAGACGAGGGTTTGAATGAGCAGTTCTTC. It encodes CASSPDEGLNEQFF.

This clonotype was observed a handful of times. CDR3 in DNA: TGCAGTGCTAGAGATACAGAGCGGGAACCCCAAGAGACCCAGTACTTC. It specifies CSARDTEREPQETQYF. The chain combines TRBV20-1 with TRBJ2-5; 7 bases match TRBD2. The CDR3 covers 16 residues. V gave up 0 bases and J gave up 1 base; unmatched junction bases: 8. Germline V gene lookup returns CDR1 DFQATT and CDR2 SNEGSKA (reference sequence).

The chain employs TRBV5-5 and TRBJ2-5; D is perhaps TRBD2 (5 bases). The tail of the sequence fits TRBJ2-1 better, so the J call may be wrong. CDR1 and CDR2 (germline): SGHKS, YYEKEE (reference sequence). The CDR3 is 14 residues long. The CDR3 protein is CASSLGYGAAEQFF. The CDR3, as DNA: TGTGCCAGCAGCTTGGGATATGGAGCGGCTGAGCAGTTCTTC.

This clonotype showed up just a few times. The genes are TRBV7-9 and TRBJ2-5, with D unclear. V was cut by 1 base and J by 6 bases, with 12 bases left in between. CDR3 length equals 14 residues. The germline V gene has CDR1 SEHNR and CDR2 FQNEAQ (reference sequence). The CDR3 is CASSLVQGVKTQYF. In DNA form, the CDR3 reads TGTGCCAGCAGCTTAGTGCAAGGTGTAAAGACCCAGTACTTC. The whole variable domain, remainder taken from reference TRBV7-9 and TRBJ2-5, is DTGVSQNPRHKITKRGQNVTFRCDPISEHNRLYWYRQTLGQGPEFLTYFQNEAQLEKSRLLSDRFSAERPKGSFSTLEIQRTEQGDSAMYLCASSLVQGVKTQYFGPGTRLLVL.

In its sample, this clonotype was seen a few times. The DNA of the CDR3 is TGTGCCAGCTCACCCCTAACTTGGACGGGACGATCGGACGAGCAGTACTTC. It specifies CASSPLTWTGRSDEQYF. The V call is TRBV18, the J call TRBJ2-5; either TRBD1 or TRBD2 may supply D (5 bases each). The J call is uncertain, as TRBJ2-7 better fits the DNA end. Germline V lookup: CDR1 KGHSH, CDR2 LQKENI. This CDR3 is 17 amino acids long.

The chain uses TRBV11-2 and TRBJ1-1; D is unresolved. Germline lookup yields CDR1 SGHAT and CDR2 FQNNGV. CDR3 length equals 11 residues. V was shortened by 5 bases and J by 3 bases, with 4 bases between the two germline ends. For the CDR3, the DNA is TGTGCCAGCAGCCCTGACACTGAAGCTTTCTTT. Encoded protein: CASSPDTEAFF.

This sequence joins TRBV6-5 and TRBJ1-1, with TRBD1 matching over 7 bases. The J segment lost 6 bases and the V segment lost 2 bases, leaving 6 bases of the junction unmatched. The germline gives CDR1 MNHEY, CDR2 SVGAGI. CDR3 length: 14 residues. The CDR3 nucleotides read TGTGCCAGCAGTTACCCAGACAGGGACGCTGAAGCTTTCTTT. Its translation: CASSYPDRDAEAFF.

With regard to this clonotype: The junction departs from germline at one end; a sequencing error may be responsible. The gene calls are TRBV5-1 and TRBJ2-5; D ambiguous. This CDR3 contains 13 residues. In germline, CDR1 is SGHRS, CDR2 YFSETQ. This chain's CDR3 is CASSPTKQETQYF. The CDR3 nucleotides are TGTGCCAGCAGCCCAACTAAACAAGAGACCCAGTACTTC.

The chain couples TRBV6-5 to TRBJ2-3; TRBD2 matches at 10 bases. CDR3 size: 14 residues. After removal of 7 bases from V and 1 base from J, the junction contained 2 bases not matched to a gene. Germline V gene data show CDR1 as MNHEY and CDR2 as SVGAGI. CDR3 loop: CASKLAGRTDTQYF. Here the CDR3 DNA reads TGTGCCAGCAAACTAGCGGGGCGCACAGATACGCAGTATTTT.

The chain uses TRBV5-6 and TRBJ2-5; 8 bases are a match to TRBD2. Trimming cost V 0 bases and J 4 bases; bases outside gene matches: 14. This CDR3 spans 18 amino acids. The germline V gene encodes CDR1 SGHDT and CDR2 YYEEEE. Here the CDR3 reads CASSLARLQRELGETQYF. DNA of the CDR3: TGTGCCAGCAGCTTGGCCCGCCTCCAGCGGGAGTTAGGAGAGACCCAGTACTTC.

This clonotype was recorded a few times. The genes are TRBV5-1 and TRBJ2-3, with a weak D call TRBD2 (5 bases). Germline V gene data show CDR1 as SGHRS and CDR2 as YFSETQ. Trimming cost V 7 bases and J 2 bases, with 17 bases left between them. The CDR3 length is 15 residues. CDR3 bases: TGCGCCAGCGCCCTTCCCGCGGGCAACACAGATACGCAGTATTTT. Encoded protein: CASALPAGNTDTQYF. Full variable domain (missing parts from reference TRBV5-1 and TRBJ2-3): KAGVTQTPRYLIKTRGQQVTLSCSPISGHRSVSWYQQTPGQGLQFLFEYFSETQRNKGNFPGRFSGRQFSNSRSEMNVSTLELGDSALYLCASALPAGNTDTQYFGPGTRLTVL.

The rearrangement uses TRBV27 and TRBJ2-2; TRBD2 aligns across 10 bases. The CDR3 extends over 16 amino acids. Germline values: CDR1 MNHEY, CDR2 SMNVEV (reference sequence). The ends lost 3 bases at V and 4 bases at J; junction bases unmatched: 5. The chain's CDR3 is CASSFLAGVGTGELFF. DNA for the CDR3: TGTGCCAGCAGTTTCCTAGCGGGAGTCGGCACCGGGGAGCTGTTTTTT.

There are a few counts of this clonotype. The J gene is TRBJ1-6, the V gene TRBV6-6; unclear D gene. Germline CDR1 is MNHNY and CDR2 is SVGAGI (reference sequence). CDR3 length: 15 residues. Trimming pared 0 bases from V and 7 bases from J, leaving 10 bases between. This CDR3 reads CASSYSNRENSPLHF. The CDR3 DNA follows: TGTGCCAGCAGTTACTCGAATCGGGAAAATTCACCCCTCCACTTT.

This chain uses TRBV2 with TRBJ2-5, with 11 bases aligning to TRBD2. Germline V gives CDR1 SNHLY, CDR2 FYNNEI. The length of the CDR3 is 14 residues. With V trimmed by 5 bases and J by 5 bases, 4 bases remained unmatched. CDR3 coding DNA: TGTGCCAGCAGTTGGGGACTAGCGGTGGAGACCCAGTACTTC. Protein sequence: CASSWGLAVETQYF.

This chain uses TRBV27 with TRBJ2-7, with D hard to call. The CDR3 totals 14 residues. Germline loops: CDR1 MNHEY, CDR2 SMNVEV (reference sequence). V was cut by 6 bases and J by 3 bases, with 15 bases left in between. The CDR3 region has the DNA TGTGCCAGCAGGGCCTGGGTCGAAGACTACGAGCAGTACTTC. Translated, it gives CASRAWVEDYEQYF.

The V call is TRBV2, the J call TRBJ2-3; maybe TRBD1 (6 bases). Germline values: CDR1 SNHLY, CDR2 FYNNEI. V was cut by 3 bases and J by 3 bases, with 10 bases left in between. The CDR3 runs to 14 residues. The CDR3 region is CASSENRDTDTQYF. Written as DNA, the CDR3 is TGTGCCAGCAGTGAGAACAGGGATACAGATACGCAGTATTTT.

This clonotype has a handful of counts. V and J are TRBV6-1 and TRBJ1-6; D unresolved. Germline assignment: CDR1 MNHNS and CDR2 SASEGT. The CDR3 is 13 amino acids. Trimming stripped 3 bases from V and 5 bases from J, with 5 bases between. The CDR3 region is CASSDENNSPLHF. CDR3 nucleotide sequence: TGTGCCAGCAGTGACGAAAATAATTCACCCCTCCACTTT.

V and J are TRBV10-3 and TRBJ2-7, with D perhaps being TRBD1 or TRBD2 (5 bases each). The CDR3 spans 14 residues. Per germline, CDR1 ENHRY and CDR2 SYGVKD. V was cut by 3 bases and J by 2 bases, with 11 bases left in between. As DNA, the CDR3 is TGTGCCATCAGTGACAGCCCGGGGCCCTACGAGCAGTACTTC. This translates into CAISDSPGPYEQYF.

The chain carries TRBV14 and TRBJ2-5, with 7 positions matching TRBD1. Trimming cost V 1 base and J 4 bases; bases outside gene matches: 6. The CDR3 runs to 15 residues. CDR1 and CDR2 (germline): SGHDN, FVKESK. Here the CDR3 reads CASSQGSYRGETQYF. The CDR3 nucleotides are TGTGCCAGCAGCCAAGGGAGTTACAGGGGAGAGACCCAGTACTTC.

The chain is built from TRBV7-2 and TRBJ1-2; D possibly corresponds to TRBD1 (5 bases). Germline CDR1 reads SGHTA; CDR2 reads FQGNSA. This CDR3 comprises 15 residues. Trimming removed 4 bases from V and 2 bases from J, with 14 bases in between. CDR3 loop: CASSSQGSGNYGYTF. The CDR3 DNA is TGTGCCAGCAGCTCCCAGGGTTCGGGCAACTATGGCTACACCTTC.

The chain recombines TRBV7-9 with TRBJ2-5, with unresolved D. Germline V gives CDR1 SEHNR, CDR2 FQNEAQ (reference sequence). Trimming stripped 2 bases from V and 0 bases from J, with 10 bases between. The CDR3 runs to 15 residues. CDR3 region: CASSLSGRHQETQYF. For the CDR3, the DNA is TGTGCCAGCAGCTTATCCGGACGCCACCAAGAGACCCAGTACTTC. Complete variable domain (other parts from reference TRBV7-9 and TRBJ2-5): DTGVSQNPRHKITKRGQNVTFRCDPISEHNRLYWYRQTLGQGPEFLTYFQNEAQLEKSRLLSDRFSAERPKGSFSTLEIQRTEQGDSAMYLCASSLSGRHQETQYFGPGTRLLVL.

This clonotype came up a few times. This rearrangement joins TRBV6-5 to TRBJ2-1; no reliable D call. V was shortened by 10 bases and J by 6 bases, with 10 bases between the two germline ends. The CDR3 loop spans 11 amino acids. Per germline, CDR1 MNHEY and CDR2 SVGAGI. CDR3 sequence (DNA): TGTGCCACGGTAATAGGCAATGAGCAGTTCTTC. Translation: CATVIGNEQFF.

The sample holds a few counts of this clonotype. The CDR3 spells CASSVGLAITGELFF. DNA for the CDR3: TGTGCCAGCAGTGTGGGACTAGCGATCACCGGGGAGCTGTTTTTT. The chain recombines TRBV6-1 with TRBJ2-2; TRBD2 matches 10 bases. Unmatched junction bases numbered 3, after V lost 4 bases and J lost 4 bases. This CDR3 spans 15 amino acids. Germline CDR1 MNHNS, CDR2 SASEGT.

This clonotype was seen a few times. This CDR3 reads CASSPDRTDTEAFF. DNA of the CDR3: TGCGCCAGCAGCCCCGACCGGACCGACACTGAAGCTTTCTTT. The V call is TRBV4-1, the J call TRBJ1-1; D remains unclear. The length of the CDR3 is 14 residues. Germline V lookup: CDR1 MGHRA, CDR2 YSYEKL. The V gene lost 4 bases and the J gene lost 3 bases, with 12 bases spanning the gap.

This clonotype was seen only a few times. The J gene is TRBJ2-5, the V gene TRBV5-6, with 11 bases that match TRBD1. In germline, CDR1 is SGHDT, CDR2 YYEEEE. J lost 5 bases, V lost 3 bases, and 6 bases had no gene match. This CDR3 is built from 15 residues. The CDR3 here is CASSSDRGRVETQYF. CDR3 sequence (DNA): TGTGCCAGCAGCTCGGACAGGGGGCGCGTGGAGACCCAGTACTTC.